Below are 13 T cell receptor beta chains sequenced from a single sample in a study of neurological immune-mediated disorders. TCRdb reprocessed the 5' RACE reads via MiXCR and lists one record per CDR3 protein. The sample lists some 41,000 distinct CDR3 sequences, 2% to 3% occurring once. Source material: PBMCs. These TCRs come from a man aged 25-45 years with multiple sclerosis.

This clonotype has ten or more counts. V usage is TRBV7-3 and J usage is TRBJ2-1; D is ambiguous. Germline-derived CDR1 and CDR2 are SGHTA and FQGTGA. With 1 base removed from V and 1 base from J, the gap between germline ends came to 5 bases. The CDR3 is 14 amino acids. The CDR3 spells CASSLMASYNEQFF. Here the CDR3 DNA reads TGTGCCAGCAGCTTAATGGCTTCCTACAATGAGCAGTTCTTC.

This clonotype was recorded many times. This chain joins TRBV20-1 and TRBJ2-5; 12 nucleotides match TRBD2. CDR1 is DFQATT, CDR2 SNEGSKA, per germline (reference sequence). The CDR3 consists of 17 residues. After removal of 0 bases from V and 4 bases from J, the junction contained 9 bases not matched to a gene. The DNA of the CDR3 is TGCAGTGCTAGAGATGAGACCCCGGGACTAGCGGGAGAGACCCAGTACTTC. Protein product: CSARDETPGLAGETQYF.

This clonotype was seen many times. V is TRBV6-5 and J is TRBJ2-7, with 7 bases matching TRBD2. Germline trimming cut 4 bases from V and 4 bases from J; bases unmatched to any gene: 10. CDR1 and CDR2 from the germline V gene are MNHEY and SVGAGI. The CDR3 is 15 amino acids. For the CDR3, the DNA is TGTGCCAGCAGTTCCGACGGGGGGAGGATTTACGAGCAGTACTTC. Its protein is CASSSDGGRIYEQYF.

This clonotype was detected many times. This sequence joins TRBV5-1 and TRBJ1-4, with unresolved D. Germline assignment: CDR1 SGHRS and CDR2 YFSETQ. The V gene lost 0 bases and the J gene lost 9 bases, with 18 bases spanning the gap. The length of the CDR3 is 16 residues. As DNA, the CDR3 is TGCGCCAGCAGCTTGGACGTTTCTGGTGGACTCAAAAAACTGTTTTTT. Translation gives CASSLDVSGGLKKLFF.

The V and J genes are TRBV20-1 and TRBJ1-5, with D possibly matching TRBD1 (6 bases). Trimming shortened V by 3 bases and J by 2 bases, and 11 bases separated the two germline ends. Germline-derived CDR1 and CDR2 are DFQATT and SNEGSKA (reference sequence). This CDR3 is 14 amino acids long. CDR3 sequence reads: CSASGGGGNQPQHF. The CDR3 bases are TGCAGTGCTAGTGGAGGGGGTGGCAATCAGCCCCAGCATTTT.

This clonotype has a count of ten or more. The V call is TRBV20-1, the J call TRBJ2-1, with 10 positions matching TRBD2. Trimming at V came to 6 bases and at J to 4 bases, leaving 12 bases not matched to a gene. The germline gives CDR1 DFQATT, CDR2 SNEGSKA (reference sequence). There are 16 residues in the CDR3. CDR3 residues: CSADPPGLAEYNEQFF. In DNA, the CDR3 is TGCAGTGCGGACCCTCCCGGACTAGCGGAATACAATGAGCAGTTCTTC.

This clonotype was detected ten times or more. The chain employs TRBV5-1 and TRBJ2-7, with D possibly being TRBD1 or TRBD2 (5 bases each). Trimming cost V 4 bases and J 2 bases, with 13 bases left between them. The germline V gene has CDR1 SGHRS and CDR2 YFSETQ. This CDR3 is built from 14 residues. This chain's CDR3 is CASSPRDGAYEQYF. The CDR3 DNA follows: TGCGCCAGCAGCCCGAGGGACGGAGCCTACGAGCAGTACTTC.

This clonotype was counted ten times or more. This chain connects TRBV6-4 to TRBJ2-1; 8 positions agree with TRBD1. This CDR3 is built from 15 residues. Losses at the gene ends were 4 bases for V and 7 bases for J; bases not matched to a gene: 9. Germline CDR1 is MRHNA and CDR2 is SNTAGT. Here the CDR3 DNA reads TGTGCCAGCAGTGCCCAGGGGGCTCAGGGAAATGAGCAGTTCTTC. Translation gives CASSAQGAQGNEQFF.

This clonotype was counted many times. The genes are TRBV6-5 and TRBJ1-5; D is ambiguous. V gave up 4 bases and J gave up 6 bases, with 7 bases separating them. CDR3 length: 12 residues. From germline, CDR1 is MNHEY and CDR2 SVGAGI. The CDR3 DNA is TGTGCCAGCAGTTCCGGATCTCAGCCCCAGCATTTT. Amino acid sequence: CASSSGSQPQHF.

Many counts were recorded for this clonotype. J is TRBJ1-1 and V is TRBV7-2, with TRBD1 matching 7 bases. The germline V gene has CDR1 SGHTA and CDR2 FQGNSA. With V trimmed by 8 bases and J by 3 bases, 6 bases remained unmatched. This CDR3 region has 13 residues. The CDR3 DNA reads as TGTGCCAGCGGGCTACAGGGGCACACTGAAGCTTTCTTT. It encodes CASGLQGHTEAFF.

In this sample, this clonotype turned up many times. The chain recombines TRBV11-2 with TRBJ2-7; D is unresolved. Trimming cost V 5 bases and J 1 base, with 3 bases left between them. The CDR3 has 11 amino acids. Per germline, CDR1 SGHAT and CDR2 FQNNGV. The CDR3 bases are TGTGCCAGCAGCCGATCCTACGAGCAGTACTTC. It yields the protein CASSRSYEQYF.

Details on this clonotype: Lacking the conserved final phenylalanine or tryptophan, this CDR3 likely reflects a read error. The chain has TRBV6-5 and TRBJ1-5; D is perhaps TRBD1 (5 bases). CDR1 MNHEY and CDR2 SVGAGI come from the germline V gene. The CDR3 runs to 17 residues. The CDR3 here is CVSSVRVTVYSNQPQHC. CDR3 coding DNA: TGTGTCAGCAGCGTACGGGTGACAGTTTATAGCAATCAGCCCCAGCATTGT.

This clonotype was recorded many times. The J gene is TRBJ2-7, the V gene TRBV5-1; possibly TRBD1 for D (5 bases). The CDR3 runs to 12 residues. Trimming took off 0 bases at V and 4 bases at J, with 5 bases between the two ends. CDR1 SGHRS and CDR2 YFSETQ come from the germline V gene. The CDR3 region has the DNA TGCGCCAGCAGCTTGGAGGGGTACGAGCAGTACTTC. It yields the protein CASSLEGYEQYF. The entire variable domain, with the rest obtained from reference TRBV5-1 and TRBJ2-7, is as follows: KAGVTQTPRYLIKTRGQQVTLSCSPISGHRSVSWYQQTPGQGLQFLFEYFSETQRNKGNFPGRFSGRQFSNSRSEMNVSTLELGDSALYLCASSLEGYEQYFGPGTRLTVT.